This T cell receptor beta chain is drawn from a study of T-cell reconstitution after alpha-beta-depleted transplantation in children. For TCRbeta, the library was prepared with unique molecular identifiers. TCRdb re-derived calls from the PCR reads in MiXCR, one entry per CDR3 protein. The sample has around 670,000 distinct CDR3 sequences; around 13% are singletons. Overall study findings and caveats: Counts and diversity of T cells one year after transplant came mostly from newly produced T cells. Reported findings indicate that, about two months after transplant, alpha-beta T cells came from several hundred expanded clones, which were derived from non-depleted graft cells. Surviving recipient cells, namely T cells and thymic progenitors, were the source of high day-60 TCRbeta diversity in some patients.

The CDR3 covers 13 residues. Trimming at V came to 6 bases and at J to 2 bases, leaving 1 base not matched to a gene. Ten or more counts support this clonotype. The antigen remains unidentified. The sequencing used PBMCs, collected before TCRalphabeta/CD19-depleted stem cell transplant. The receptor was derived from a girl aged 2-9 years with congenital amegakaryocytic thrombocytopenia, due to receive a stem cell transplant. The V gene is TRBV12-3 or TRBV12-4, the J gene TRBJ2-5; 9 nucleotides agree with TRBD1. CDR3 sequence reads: CASRDRGQETQYF. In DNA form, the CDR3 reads TGTGCCAGCAGAGACAGGGGGCAAGAGACCCAGTACTTC.